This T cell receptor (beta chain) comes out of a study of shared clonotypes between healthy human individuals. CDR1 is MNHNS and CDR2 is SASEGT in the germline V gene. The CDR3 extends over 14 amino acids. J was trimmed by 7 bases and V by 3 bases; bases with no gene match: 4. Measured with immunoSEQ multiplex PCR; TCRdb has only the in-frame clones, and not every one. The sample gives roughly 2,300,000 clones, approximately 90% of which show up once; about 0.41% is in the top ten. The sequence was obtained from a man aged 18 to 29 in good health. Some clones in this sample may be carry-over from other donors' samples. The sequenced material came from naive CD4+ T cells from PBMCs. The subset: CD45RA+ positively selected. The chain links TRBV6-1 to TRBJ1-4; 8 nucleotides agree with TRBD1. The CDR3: CASSDWTGREKLFF. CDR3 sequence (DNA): TGTGCCAGCAGTGATTGGACAGGGCGTGAAAAACTGTTTTTT.